The clone carrying this TCR beta chain has ten or more counts. Both TCRalpha and TCRbeta chains were reverse transcribed with V-gene-specific primers. Both a constant-region primer and a V-primer adapter served to amplify TCRs across roughly 20 PCR cycles. TCRdb processed the reads anew with MiXCR; each CDR3 protein has one entry. This table has roughly 40,000 distinct CDR3 sequences, 25% appearing once. Noted time point: after trial treatment. Sample treatment: LDRT plus nivolumab, ipilimumab, low-dose cyclophosphamide and aspirin (RACIN trial). The data are from a study of low-dose radiotherapy and immunotherapy resistance in tumors. Study details: On cycle 1 day 1, patients started four cycles of oral aspirin 300 mg daily.

With V trimmed by 4 bases and J by 9 bases, 11 bases remained unmatched. This CDR3 comprises 16 residues. Germline CDR1 LNHDA, CDR2 SQIVND (reference sequence). The chain links TRBV19 to TRBJ1-6; 8 bases align to TRBD1. This material consisted of PBMCs, taken after low-dose radiotherapy plus immunotherapy. The receptor's source is a male donor with prostate cancer. The CDR3 DNA reads TGTGCCAGTAGTACCTACGGACAGGGTCTCATTTCACCCCTCCACTTT. The encoded protein is CASSTYGQGLISPLHF.